This T cell receptor beta chain was recorded in a study of cytomegalovirus exposure and HLA in healthy donors. Germline-derived CDR1 and CDR2 are SGHTA and FQGNSA. The V segment lost 1 base and the J segment 6 bases; nucleotides outside the gene matches: 5. CDR3 length: 15 residues. Method: immunoSEQ multiplex PCR; TCRdb's copy keeps in-frame clones and lacks some. The sample has over 100,000 clones, about nine tenths seen once; the top ten hold roughly 2.2%. This TCR derives from a woman under 30 in good health and CMV-seronegative. J is TRBJ2-1 and V is TRBV7-2, with TRBD1 matching 8 bases. The specimen was PBMCs. The CDR3 region has the DNA TGTGCCAGCAGCTTAGGGACAGGGTCCCTCAATGAGCAGTTCTTC. Protein product: CASSLGTGSLNEQFF. Full variable domain (remainder filled in from reference TRBV7-2 and TRBJ2-1): GAGVSQSPSNKVTEKGKDVELRCDPISGHTALYWYRQSLGQGLEFLIYFQGNSAPDKSGLPSDRFSAERTGGSVSTLTIQRTQQEDSAVYLCASSLGTGSLNEQFFGPGTRLTVL.